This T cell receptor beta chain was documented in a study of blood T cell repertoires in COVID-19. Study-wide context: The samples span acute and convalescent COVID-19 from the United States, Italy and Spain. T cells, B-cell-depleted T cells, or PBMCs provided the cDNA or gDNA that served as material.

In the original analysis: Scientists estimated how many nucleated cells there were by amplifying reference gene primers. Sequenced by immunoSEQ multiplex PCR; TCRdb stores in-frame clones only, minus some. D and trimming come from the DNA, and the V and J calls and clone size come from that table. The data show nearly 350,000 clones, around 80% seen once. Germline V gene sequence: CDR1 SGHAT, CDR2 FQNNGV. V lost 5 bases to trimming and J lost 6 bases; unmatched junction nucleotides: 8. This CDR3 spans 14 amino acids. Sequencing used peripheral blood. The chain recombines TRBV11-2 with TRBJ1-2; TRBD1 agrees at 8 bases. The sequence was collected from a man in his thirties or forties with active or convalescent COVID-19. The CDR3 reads CASSIGQGRHGYTF. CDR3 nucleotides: TGTGCCAGCAGCATCGGACAGGGTCGCCATGGCTACACCTTC.